This T cell receptor beta chain was observed in a study of CD8 T cells in Susac syndrome. Study-wide results and caveats: The study acknowledged a relatively small number of individuals in its TCR sequencing and HLA analysis.

The RNA input was about 0.5 to 1 ug, and it was reverse transcribed with random hexamers. The authors amplified TCR beta CDR3 across 54 Vbeta and 13 Jbeta using immunoSEQ multiplex PCR. From the immunoSEQ multiplex PCR reads, TCRdb called clonotypes with MiXCR, one entry per CDR3 protein. The data show 150,000 to 200,000 distinct CDR3 sequences, 90% to 95% seen once. As to this clonotype: Its matching antigen is unknown.

The sequenced sample was CD8+ T cells from PBMCs. The clonotype originates from a human donor with multiple sclerosis.

The CDR3 region is CASSFWDTEAFF. The CDR3 nucleotides are TGTGCCAGCAGCTTTTGGGACACTGAAGCTTTCTTT. This rearrangement joins TRBV7-9 to TRBJ1-1; D not certain. Looked up from germline, CDR1 is SEHNR and CDR2 is FQNEAQ (reference sequence). The CDR3 has 12 amino acids. Trimming stripped 3 bases from V and 3 bases from J, with 5 bases between.